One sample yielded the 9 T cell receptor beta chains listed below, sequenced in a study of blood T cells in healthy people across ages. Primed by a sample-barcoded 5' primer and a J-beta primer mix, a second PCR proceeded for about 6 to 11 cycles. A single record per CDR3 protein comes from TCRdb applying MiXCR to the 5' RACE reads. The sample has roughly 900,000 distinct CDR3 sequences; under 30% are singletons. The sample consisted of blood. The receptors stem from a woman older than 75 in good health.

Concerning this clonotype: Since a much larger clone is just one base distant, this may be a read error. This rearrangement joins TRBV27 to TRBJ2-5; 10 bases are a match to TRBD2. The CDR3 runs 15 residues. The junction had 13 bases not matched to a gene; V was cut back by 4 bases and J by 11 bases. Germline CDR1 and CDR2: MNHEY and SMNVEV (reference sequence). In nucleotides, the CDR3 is TGTGCCAGCAGTTCCCAGCGGGGGGGGTTATTTGAGCAGTACTTC. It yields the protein CASSSQRGGLFEQYF.

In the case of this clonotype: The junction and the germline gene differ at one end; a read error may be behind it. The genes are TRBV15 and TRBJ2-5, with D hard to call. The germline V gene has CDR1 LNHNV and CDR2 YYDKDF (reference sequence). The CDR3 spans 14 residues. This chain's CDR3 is CATNRDIRAETQYF. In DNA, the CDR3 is TGTGCCACCAACAGAGATATACGTGCGGAGACCCAGTACTTC.

The CDR3 DNA is TGTGCCATCGACAAACTAGTCCGCACAGATACGCAGTATTTT. Translating it yields CAIDKLVRTDTQYF. The genes are TRBV6-6 and TRBJ2-3; D perhaps matches TRBD2 (5 bases). Trimming removed 10 bases from V and 1 base from J, with 15 bases in between. The germline CDR1 and CDR2 sequences are MNHNY and SVGAGI (reference sequence). CDR3 length: 14 amino acids.

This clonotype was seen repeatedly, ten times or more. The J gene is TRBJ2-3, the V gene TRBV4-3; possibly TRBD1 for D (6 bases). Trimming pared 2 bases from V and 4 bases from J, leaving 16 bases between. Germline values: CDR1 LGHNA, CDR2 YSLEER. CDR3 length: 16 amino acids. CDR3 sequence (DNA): TGCGCCAGCAGCCAAAACGGCAGGGGTAGCGCAGATACGCAGTATTTT. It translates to CASSQNGRGSADTQYF.

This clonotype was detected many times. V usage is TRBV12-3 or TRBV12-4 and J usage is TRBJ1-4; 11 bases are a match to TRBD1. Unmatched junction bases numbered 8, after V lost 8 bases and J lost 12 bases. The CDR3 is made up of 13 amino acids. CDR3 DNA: TGTGCCAGCCGGGGACAGGGGGAGTGGGAACTGTTTTTT. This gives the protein CASRGQGEWELFF.

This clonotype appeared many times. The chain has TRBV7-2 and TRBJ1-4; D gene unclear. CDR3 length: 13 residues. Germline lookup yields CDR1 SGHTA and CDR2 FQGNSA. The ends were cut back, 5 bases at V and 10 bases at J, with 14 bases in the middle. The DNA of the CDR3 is TGTGCCAGCAGCCCGGGTCCCTCCCTAAAACTGTTTTTT. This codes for CASSPGPSLKLFF.

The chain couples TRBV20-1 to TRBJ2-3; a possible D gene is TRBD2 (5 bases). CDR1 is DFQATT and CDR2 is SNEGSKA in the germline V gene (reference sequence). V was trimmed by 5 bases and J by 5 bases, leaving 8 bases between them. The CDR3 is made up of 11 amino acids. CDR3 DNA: TGCAGTGCTCCGGGGAAAGATACGCAGTATTTT. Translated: CSAPGKDTQYF.

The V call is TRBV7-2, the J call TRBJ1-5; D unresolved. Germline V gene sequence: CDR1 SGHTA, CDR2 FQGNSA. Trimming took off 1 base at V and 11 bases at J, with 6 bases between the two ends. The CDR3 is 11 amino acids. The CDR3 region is CASSLVGTQHF. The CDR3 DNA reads TGTGCCAGCAGCTTAGTTGGCACCCAGCATTTT.

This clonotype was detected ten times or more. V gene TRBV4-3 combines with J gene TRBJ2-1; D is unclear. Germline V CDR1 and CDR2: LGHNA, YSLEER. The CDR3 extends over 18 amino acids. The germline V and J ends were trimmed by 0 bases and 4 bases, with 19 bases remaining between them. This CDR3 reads CASSQEHFLGAIYNEQFF. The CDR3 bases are TGCGCCAGCAGCCAAGAACATTTTCTAGGTGCGATTTACAATGAGCAGTTCTTC.